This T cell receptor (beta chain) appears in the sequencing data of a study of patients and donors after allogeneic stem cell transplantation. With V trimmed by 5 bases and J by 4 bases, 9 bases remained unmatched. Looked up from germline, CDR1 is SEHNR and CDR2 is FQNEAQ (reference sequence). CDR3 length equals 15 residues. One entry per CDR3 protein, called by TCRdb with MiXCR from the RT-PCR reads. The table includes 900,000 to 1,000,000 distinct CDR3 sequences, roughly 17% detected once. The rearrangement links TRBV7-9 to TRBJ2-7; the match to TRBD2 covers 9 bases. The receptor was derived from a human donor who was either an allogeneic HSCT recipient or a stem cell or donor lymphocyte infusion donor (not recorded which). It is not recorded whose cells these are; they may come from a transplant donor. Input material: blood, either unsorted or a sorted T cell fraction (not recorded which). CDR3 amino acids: CASSATPSGVYEQYF. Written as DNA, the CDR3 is TGTGCCAGCAGCGCTACGCCTAGCGGGGTATACGAGCAGTACTTC.